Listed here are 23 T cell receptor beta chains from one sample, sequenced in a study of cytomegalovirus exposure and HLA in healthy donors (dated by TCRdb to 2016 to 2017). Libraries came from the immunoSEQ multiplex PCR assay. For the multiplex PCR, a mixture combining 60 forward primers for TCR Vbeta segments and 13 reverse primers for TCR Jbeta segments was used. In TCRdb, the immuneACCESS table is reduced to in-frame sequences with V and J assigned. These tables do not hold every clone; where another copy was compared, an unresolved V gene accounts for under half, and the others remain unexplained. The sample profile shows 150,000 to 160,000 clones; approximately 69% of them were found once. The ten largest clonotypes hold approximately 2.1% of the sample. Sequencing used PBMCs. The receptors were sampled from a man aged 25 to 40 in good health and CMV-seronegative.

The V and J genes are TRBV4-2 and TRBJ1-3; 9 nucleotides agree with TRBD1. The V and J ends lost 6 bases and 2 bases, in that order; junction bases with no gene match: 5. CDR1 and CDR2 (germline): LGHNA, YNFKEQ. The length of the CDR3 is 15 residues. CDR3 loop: CASSPGTGPGNTIYF. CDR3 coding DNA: TGTGCCAGCAGTCCCGGGACAGGGCCTGGAAACACCATATATTTT.

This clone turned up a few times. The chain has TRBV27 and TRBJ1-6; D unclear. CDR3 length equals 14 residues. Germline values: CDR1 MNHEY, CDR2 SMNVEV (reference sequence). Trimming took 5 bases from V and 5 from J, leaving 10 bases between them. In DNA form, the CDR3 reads TGTGCCAGCAGTCCCGGAGGGAATAATTCACCCCTCCACTTT. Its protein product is CASSPGGNNSPLHF.

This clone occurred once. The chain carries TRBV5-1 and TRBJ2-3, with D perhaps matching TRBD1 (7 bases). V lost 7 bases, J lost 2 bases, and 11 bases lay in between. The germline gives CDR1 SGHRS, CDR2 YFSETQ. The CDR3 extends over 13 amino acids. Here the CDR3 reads CASGGTVTDTQYF. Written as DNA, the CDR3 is TGCGCCAGCGGCGGGACAGTCACAGATACGCAGTATTTT.

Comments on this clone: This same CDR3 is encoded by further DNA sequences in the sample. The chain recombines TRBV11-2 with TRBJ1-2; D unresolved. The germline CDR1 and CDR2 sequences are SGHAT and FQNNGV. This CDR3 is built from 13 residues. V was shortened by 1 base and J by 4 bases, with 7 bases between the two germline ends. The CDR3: CASSLGTVYGYTF. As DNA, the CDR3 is TGTGCCAGCAGCTTAGGTACAGTCTATGGCTACACCTTC.

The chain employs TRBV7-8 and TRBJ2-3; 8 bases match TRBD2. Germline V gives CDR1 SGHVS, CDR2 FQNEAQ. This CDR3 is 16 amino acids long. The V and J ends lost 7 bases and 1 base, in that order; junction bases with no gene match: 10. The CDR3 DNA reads TGTGCCAGCAATCCACGGGGGGGCCGGGGCACAGATACGCAGTATTTT. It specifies CASNPRGGRGTDTQYF.

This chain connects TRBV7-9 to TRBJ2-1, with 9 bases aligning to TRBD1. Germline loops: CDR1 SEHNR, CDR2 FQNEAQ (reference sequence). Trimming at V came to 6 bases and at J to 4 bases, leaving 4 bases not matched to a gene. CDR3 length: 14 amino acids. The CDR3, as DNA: TGTGCCAGCAGGCAGACAGGGGGTTACAATGAGCAGTTCTTC. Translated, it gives CASRQTGGYNEQFF.

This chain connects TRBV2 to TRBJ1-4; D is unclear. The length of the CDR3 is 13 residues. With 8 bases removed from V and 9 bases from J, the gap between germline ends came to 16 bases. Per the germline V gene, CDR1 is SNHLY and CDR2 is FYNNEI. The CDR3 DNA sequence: TGTGCCAGCCTCCGAGCCCAACAGCAAAAACTGTTTTTT. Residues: CASLRAQQQKLFF.

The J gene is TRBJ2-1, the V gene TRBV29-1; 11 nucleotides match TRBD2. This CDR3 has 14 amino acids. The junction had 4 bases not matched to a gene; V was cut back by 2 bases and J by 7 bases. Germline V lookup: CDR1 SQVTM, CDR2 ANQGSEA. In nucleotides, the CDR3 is TGCAGCGTTGAATCGCTAGCGGGGGGAAATGAGCAGTTCTTC. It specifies CSVESLAGGNEQFF.

The CDR3 spells CASSESGMHQPQHF. The CDR3 bases are TGTGCCAGCAGTGAGAGCGGTATGCATCAGCCCCAGCATTTT. The rearrangement uses TRBV6-1 and TRBJ1-5; D is ambiguous. V shed 3 bases and J shed 5 bases, with 11 bases lying between them. CDR3 length equals 14 residues. Germline V gives CDR1 MNHNS, CDR2 SASEGT.

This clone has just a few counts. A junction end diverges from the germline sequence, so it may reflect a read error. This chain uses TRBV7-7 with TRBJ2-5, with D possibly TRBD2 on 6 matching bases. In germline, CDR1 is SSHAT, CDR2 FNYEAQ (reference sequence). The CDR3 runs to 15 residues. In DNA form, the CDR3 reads TGTGCTAGCAGCCCTTTTAGGGGAGGCGTTGAGACCCAGTACTTC. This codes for CASSPFRGGVETQYF.

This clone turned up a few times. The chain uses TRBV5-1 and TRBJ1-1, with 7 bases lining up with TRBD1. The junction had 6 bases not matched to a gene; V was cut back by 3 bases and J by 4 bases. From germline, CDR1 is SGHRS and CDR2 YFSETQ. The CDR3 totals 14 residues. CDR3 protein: CASSSGQAGTEAFF. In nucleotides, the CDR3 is TGCGCCAGCAGCTCTGGACAGGCGGGCACTGAAGCTTTCTTT.

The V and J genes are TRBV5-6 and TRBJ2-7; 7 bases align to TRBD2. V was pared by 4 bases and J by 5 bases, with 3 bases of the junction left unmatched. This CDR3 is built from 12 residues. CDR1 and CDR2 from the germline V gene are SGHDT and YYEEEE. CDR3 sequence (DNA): TGTGCCAGCAGCAGCGGGACTAACGAGCAGTACTTC. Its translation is CASSSGTNEQYF.

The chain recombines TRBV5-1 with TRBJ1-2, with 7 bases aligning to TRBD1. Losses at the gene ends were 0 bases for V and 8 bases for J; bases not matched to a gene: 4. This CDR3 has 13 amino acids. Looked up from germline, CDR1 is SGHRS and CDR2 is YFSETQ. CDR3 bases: TGCGCCAGCAGCTTGGGAGGGGGCAAGGGCTACACCTTC. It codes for CASSLGGGKGYTF.

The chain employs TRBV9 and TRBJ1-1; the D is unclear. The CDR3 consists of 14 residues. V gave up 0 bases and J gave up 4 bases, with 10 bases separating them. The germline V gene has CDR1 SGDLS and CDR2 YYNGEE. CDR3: CASSVGPSGTEAFF. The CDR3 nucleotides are TGTGCCAGCAGCGTAGGCCCATCCGGCACTGAAGCTTTCTTT.

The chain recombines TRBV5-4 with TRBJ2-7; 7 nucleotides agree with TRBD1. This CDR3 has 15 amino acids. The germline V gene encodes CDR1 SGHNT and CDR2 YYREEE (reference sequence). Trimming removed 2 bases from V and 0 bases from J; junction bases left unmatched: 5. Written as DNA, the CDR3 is TGTGCCAGCAGCTTATTCGGGACAGTCTCCTACGAGCAGTACTTC. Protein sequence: CASSLFGTVSYEQYF.

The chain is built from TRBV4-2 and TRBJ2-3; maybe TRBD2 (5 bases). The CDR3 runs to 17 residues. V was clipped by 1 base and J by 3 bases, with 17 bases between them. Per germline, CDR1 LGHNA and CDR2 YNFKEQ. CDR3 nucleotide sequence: TGTGCCAGCAGCCAAGGAGGAGGATCATTAGGTACAGATACGCAGTATTTT. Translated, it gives CASSQGGGSLGTDTQYF.

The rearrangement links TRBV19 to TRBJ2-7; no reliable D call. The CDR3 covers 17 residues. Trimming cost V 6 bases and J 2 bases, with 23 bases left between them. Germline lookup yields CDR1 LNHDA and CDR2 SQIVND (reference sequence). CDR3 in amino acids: CASSDPSAPRGTYEQYF. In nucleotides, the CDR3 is TGTGCCAGTAGCGACCCCTCCGCTCCACGAGGAACCTACGAGCAGTACTTC. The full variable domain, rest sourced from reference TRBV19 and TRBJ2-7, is DGGITQSPKYLFRKEGQNVTLSCEQNLNHDAMYWYRQDPGQGLRLIYYSQIVNDFQKGDIAEGYSVSREKKESFPLTVTSAQKNPTAFYLCASSDPSAPRGTYEQYFGPGTRLTVT.

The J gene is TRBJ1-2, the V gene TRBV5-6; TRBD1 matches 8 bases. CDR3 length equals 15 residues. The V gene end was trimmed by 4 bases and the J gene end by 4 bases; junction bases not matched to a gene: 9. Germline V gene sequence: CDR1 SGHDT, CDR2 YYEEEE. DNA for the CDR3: TGTGCCAGCAGCCTTCCGGGACAGGCCTTCTATGGCTACACCTTC. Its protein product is CASSLPGQAFYGYTF.

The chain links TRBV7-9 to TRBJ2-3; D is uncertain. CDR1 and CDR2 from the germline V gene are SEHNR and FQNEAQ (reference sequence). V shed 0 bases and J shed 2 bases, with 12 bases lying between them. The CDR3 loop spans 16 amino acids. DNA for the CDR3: TGTGCCAGCAGCTTAGCGTTGGCTTTAGCCACAGATACGCAGTATTTT. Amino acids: CASSLALALATDTQYF.

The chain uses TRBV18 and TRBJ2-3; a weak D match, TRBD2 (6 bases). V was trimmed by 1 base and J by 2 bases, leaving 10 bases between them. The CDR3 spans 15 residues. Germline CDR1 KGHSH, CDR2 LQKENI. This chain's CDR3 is CASSPRRGSTDTQYF. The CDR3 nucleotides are TGTGCCAGCTCACCACGGAGGGGATCCACAGATACGCAGTATTTT.

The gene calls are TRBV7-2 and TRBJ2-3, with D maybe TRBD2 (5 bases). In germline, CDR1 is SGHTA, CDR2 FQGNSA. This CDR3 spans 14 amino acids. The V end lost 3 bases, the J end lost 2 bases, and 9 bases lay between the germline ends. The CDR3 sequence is CASSLSGFTDTQYF. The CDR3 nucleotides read TGTGCCAGCAGCTTGAGCGGCTTCACAGATACGCAGTATTTT.

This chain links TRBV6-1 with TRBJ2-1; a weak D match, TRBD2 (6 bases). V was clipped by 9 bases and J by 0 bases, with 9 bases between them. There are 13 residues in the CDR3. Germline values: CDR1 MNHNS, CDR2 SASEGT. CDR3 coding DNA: TGTGCCAGTCGACTAGACTCCTACAATGAGCAGTTCTTC. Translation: CASRLDSYNEQFF.

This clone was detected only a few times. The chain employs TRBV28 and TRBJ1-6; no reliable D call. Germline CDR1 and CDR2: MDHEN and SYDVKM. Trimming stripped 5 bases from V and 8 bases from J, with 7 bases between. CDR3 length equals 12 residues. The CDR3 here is CASSPSDSPLHF. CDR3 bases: TGTGCCAGCAGTCCCTCTGATTCACCCCTCCACTTT.